The 21 T cell receptor beta chains below were found in one sample sequenced in a study of T cells in Graves' hyperthyroidism and ophthalmopathy. It was RNA transcripts that yielded the amplified TCR beta CDR3 regions. Carried out on the TCR CDR3, a first-round RT-PCR used the HTBI primer set. TCRdb ran MiXCR on the multiplex PCR reads and lists one entry per CDR3 protein. The repertoire holds around 350,000 distinct CDR3 sequences, with roughly 17% as singletons. Sequences were obtained from blood. The receptors shown here come from a woman aged 25 to 39 with Graves' hyperthyroidism that later progressed to Graves' ophthalmopathy.

Many counts were recorded for this clonotype. The rearrangement uses TRBV28 and TRBJ2-7; the match to TRBD1 covers 7 bases. The V gene's germline CDR1 is MDHEN and CDR2 SYDVKM. Trimming at V came to 6 bases and at J to 0 bases, leaving 8 bases not matched to a gene. The CDR3 extends over 15 amino acids. The CDR3 bases are TGTGCCAGCAGCTTCCACGGGACAGCCTCCTACGAGCAGTACTTC. This codes for CASSFHGTASYEQYF.

The chain is built from TRBV10-3 and TRBJ1-1; D remains ambiguous. Trimming took 2 bases from V and 1 from J, leaving 5 bases between them. Per the germline V gene, CDR1 is ENHRY and CDR2 is SYGVKD. This CDR3 region has 13 residues. As DNA, the CDR3 is TGTGCCATCAGTGAGCCCCGGAACACTGAAGCTTTCTTT. Translation: CAISEPRNTEAFF.

J is TRBJ2-1 and V is TRBV6-2 or TRBV6-3; 8 bases line up with TRBD2. The CDR3 is 16 residues long. V dropped 4 bases and J dropped 4; count of bases not matched to a gene: 9. In germline, CDR1 is MNHEY, CDR2 SVGEGT. CDR3 DNA: TGTGCCAGCAGTTCGGGCGGGGGGACTAGGTACAATGAGCAGTTCTTC. Translating it yields CASSSGGGTRYNEQFF.

The chain couples TRBV2 to TRBJ1-6; TRBD1 matches at 10 bases. The ends lost 4 bases at V and 7 bases at J; junction bases unmatched: 1. The CDR3 loop spans 14 amino acids. CDR1 SNHLY and CDR2 FYNNEI come from the germline V gene. Here the CDR3 reads CASSGDRGNSPLHF. CDR3 nucleotide sequence: TGTGCCAGCAGTGGGGACAGGGGAAATTCACCCCTCCACTTT.

This clonotype was counted many times. The chain couples TRBV20-1 to TRBJ1-2, with D unclear. The CDR3 runs 11 residues. Germline V gives CDR1 DFQATT, CDR2 SNEGSKA (reference sequence). Trimming removed 4 bases at V and 6 bases at J, with 9 bases between. The CDR3 protein is CSATTNDGYTF. The CDR3 nucleotides read TGCAGTGCTACTACGAATGATGGCTACACCTTC.

In its sample, this clonotype was seen many times. This chain uses TRBV28 with TRBJ2-1; D may be TRBD1 (5 bases). Germline values: CDR1 MDHEN, CDR2 SYDVKM. V was pared by 5 bases and J by 8 bases, with 10 bases between. There are 12 residues in the CDR3. This CDR3 reads CASSTGLDEQFF. CDR3 nucleotides: TGTGCCAGCAGTACAGGTCTCGATGAGCAGTTCTTC. The full variable domain, in which reference TRBV28 and TRBJ2-1 provide the parts outside the CDR3, is DVKVTQSSRYLVKRTGEKVFLECVQDMDHENMFWYRQDPGLGLRLIYFSYDVKMKEKGDIPEGYSVSREKKERFSLILESASTNQTSMYLCASSTGLDEQFFGPGTRLTVL.

This clonotype was counted ten times or more. The rearrangement uses TRBV12-3 or TRBV12-4 and TRBJ1-1; D remains ambiguous. The CDR3 totals 14 residues. V lost 0 bases, J lost 3 bases, and 8 bases lay in between. In DNA form, the CDR3 reads TGTGCCAGCAGTTTAGCGAATATTGACACTGAAGCTTTCTTT. Encoded protein: CASSLANIDTEAFF.

V is TRBV28 and J is TRBJ2-2; D not certain. Germline V lookup: CDR1 MDHEN, CDR2 SYDVKM. Between the trimmed V and J ends, which lost 7 bases and 1 base, there was a span of 25 bases. This CDR3 contains 19 residues. The CDR3: CASKYPAGQPRVNTGELFF. Here the CDR3 DNA reads TGTGCCAGCAAATATCCAGCAGGCCAACCCCGCGTGAACACCGGGGAGCTGTTTTTT.

Only a few counts were recorded for this clonotype. J is TRBJ1-1 and V is TRBV6-1; 7 bases map to TRBD1. This CDR3 has 14 residues. Germline trimming cut 4 bases from V and 11 bases from J; bases unmatched to any gene: 13. The germline V gene has CDR1 MNHNS and CDR2 SASEGT. CDR3 bases: TGTGCCAGCAGTGTTACAGGGGTCTGGGGCGGGGCTTTCTTT. Its translation is CASSVTGVWGGAFF.

This clonotype was seen ten or more times. The V and J genes are TRBV3-1 and TRBJ1-6; TRBD1 might be the D (6 bases). Germline values: CDR1 LGHDT, CDR2 YNNKEL (reference sequence). This CDR3 is 17 amino acids long. Between the trimmed V and J ends, which lost 2 bases and 9 bases, there was a span of 20 bases. CDR3: CASSQFMLPQGTSPLHF. CDR3 nucleotides: TGTGCCAGCAGCCAATTTATGCTCCCTCAGGGGACTTCACCCCTCCACTTT.

The table lists this clonotype with a few counts. The chain links TRBV3-1 to TRBJ2-5; no firm D call. The CDR3 covers 14 residues. CDR1 LGHDT and CDR2 YNNKEL come from the germline V gene (reference sequence). The V end was cut by 1 base, the J end by 5 bases, with 11 bases between. CDR3 coding DNA: TGTGCCAGCAGCCAAGGATCCGGGTACGAGACCCAGTACTTC. It is translated as CASSQGSGYETQYF.

This rearrangement joins TRBV11-3 to TRBJ2-2; 8 bases agree with TRBD2. The CDR3 has 16 residues. Per the germline V gene, CDR1 is SGHNT and CDR2 is YENEEA. The V gene end was trimmed by 5 bases and the J gene end by 4 bases; junction bases not matched to a gene: 9. The CDR3 here is CASSPPGGSGTGELFF. DNA for the CDR3: TGTGCCAGCAGCCCGCCGGGAGGGTCGGGCACCGGGGAGCTGTTTTTT.

The V call is TRBV18, the J call TRBJ2-2; the match to TRBD2 covers 11 bases. There are 17 residues in the CDR3. Looked up from germline, CDR1 is KGHSH and CDR2 is LQKENI. Losses at the gene ends were 5 bases for V and 2 bases for J; bases not matched to a gene: 7. In nucleotides, the CDR3 is TGTGCCAGCTCAGAAGGGACTAGCGGAAAAAACACCGGGGAGCTGTTTTTT. This translates into CASSEGTSGKNTGELFF.

The rearrangement uses TRBV30 and TRBJ2-3; the match to TRBD2 covers 8 bases. This CDR3 spans 14 amino acids. V lost 3 bases to trimming and J lost 6 bases; unmatched junction nucleotides: 8. CDR1 and CDR2 (germline): GTSNPN, SVGIG (reference sequence). CDR3 nucleotides: TGTGCCTGGAGCTTACGGGGGGGCCTGGATACGCAGTATTTT. Translating gives CAWSLRGGLDTQYF.

This clonotype has a handful of counts. V usage is TRBV3-1 and J usage is TRBJ2-5, with D perhaps matching TRBD2 (5 bases). Looked up from germline, CDR1 is LGHDT and CDR2 is YNNKEL (reference sequence). This CDR3 comprises 15 residues. Trimming left V 0 bases short and J 4 bases short, with 12 bases between. CDR3 amino acids: CASSQEWGVGETQYF. Written as DNA, the CDR3 is TGTGCCAGCAGCCAAGAGTGGGGAGTCGGAGAGACCCAGTACTTC.

A note on this clonotype: With a much larger clone just one base away, this may be a read error. CDR3 amino acids: CASGMRGPRYGYTF. CDR3 coding DNA: TGTGCCAGTGGTATGAGGGGTCCTCGATATGGCTACACCTTC. This chain joins TRBV19 and TRBJ1-2; possibly TRBD1 for D (5 bases). This CDR3 comprises 14 residues. Germline CDR1 is LNHDA and CDR2 is SQIVND (reference sequence). The full variable domain, with the rest looked up from reference TRBV19 and TRBJ1-2, is DGGITQSPKYLFRKEGQNVTLSCEQNLNHDAMYWYRQDPGQGLRLIYYSQIVNDFQKGDIAEGYSVSREKKESFPLTVTSAQKNPTAFYLCASGMRGPRYGYTFGSGTRLTVV.

This clonotype showed up many times. The genes are TRBV15 and TRBJ1-1; D uncertain. Trimming removed 5 bases at V and 3 bases at J, with 16 bases between. Per germline, CDR1 LNHNV and CDR2 YYDKDF (reference sequence). CDR3 size: 15 residues. The CDR3 spells CATSVSTMLDTEAFF. The CDR3 bases are TGTGCCACCAGCGTTAGTACCATGTTGGACACTGAAGCTTTCTTT.

This clonotype was counted ten times or more. The chain combines TRBV29-1 with TRBJ2-1, with D perhaps TRBD2 (5 bases). With 6 bases removed from V and 3 bases from J, the gap between germline ends came to 12 bases. The length of the CDR3 is 13 residues. Germline V gene sequence: CDR1 SQVTM, CDR2 ANQGSEA. The CDR3 region has the DNA TGCAGCGTAGTAGGGAGTTACTACAATGAGCAGTTCTTC. Translated, it gives CSVVGSYYNEQFF.

The rearrangement uses TRBV6-1 and TRBJ1-6; 7 nucleotides agree with TRBD1. J gave up 8 bases and V 6 bases, and 7 bases lay outside the gene matches. CDR3 length: 14 residues. CDR1 is MNHNS, CDR2 SASEGT, per germline. CDR3 sequence: CASSSARGYSPLHF. For the CDR3, the DNA is TGTGCCAGCAGCTCCGCCAGGGGGTATTCACCCCTCCACTTT.

Comments on this clonotype: At one of its ends the junction is not consistent with the germline gene, which may arise from a read error. The CDR3 region is CASTPLWSSGSYEQHF. The CDR3 region has the DNA TGTGCCAGCACTCCTTTATGGTCTAGCGGGAGTTACGAGCAGCACTTC. The chain uses TRBV28 and TRBJ2-7, with TRBD2 identical over 10 bases. This CDR3 comprises 16 residues. From germline, CDR1 is MDHEN and CDR2 SYDVKM.

This clonotype was observed at least ten times. J is TRBJ2-7 and V is TRBV20-1; unclear D gene. There are 12 residues in the CDR3. Germline-derived CDR1 and CDR2 are DFQATT and SNEGSKA (reference sequence). Trimming took off 3 bases at V and 0 bases at J, with 6 bases between the two ends. The CDR3 DNA follows: TGCAGTGCTAGTTTGGGCTCCTACGAGCAGTACTTC. It translates to CSASLGSYEQYF.